The 14 T cell receptor beta chains presented below share a single source sample, sequenced in a study of T cell repertoires in cytomegalovirus infection. TCRdb used MiXCR to reprocess the reads, holding one entry per CDR3 protein. The sample contains about 83,000 distinct CDR3 sequences, about 45% of which appear only once. Their antigen targets remain unknown. This sample comprised CD8+ T cells from cultured PBMCs, obtained from culture after CMV antigen stimulation. The source is a human donor in good health (CMV status not recorded). Some clones in this sample may be carry-over from other donors' samples.

This clonotype showed up just a few times. The V gene is TRBV4-2, the J gene TRBJ2-7; 9 bases align to TRBD1. Germline loops: CDR1 LGHNA, CDR2 YNFKEQ. Trimming cost V 3 bases and J 3 bases; bases outside gene matches: 6. This CDR3 has 15 amino acids. DNA of the CDR3: TGTGCCAGCAGCCATCCGGGACAGGGTGGCTACGAGCAGTACTTC. This sequence encodes CASSHPGQGGYEQYF.

The CDR3 region has the DNA TGTGCCAGCAGCTTAGCCCTGGGACAGGCCTACGAGCAGTACTTC. Its translation: CASSLALGQAYEQYF. The chain uses TRBV7-2 and TRBJ2-7, with TRBD1 matching over 8 bases. This CDR3 is 15 amino acids long. Germline V lookup: CDR1 SGHTA, CDR2 FQGNSA. With V trimmed by 0 bases and J by 2 bases, 3 bases remained unmatched.

The V call is TRBV28, the J call TRBJ2-7; the D call may be TRBD1 or TRBD2 (5 bases each). The CDR3 has 13 amino acids. The V end was cut by 5 bases, the J end by 5 bases, with 13 bases between. Per germline, CDR1 MDHEN and CDR2 SYDVKM. In nucleotides, the CDR3 is TGTGCCAGCAGTGTGGTCGGGGCGGACGAGCAGTACTTC. This translates into CASSVVGADEQYF.

This clonotype was counted many times. This chain joins TRBV7-6 and TRBJ1-4; a weak D match, TRBD1 (6 bases). V gave up 6 bases and J gave up 5 bases, with 13 bases separating them. Germline V lookup: CDR1 SGHVS, CDR2 FNYEAQ. The CDR3 sequence is 14 residues long. CDR3 sequence: CASRPGAINEKLFF. CDR3 nucleotides: TGTGCCAGCAGGCCAGGGGCCATCAATGAAAAACTGTTTTTT.

The J gene is TRBJ2-5, the V gene TRBV29-1, with D perhaps TRBD1 (7 bases). This CDR3 is built from 13 residues. CDR1 and CDR2 (germline): SQVTM, ANQGSEA. The germline V and J ends were trimmed by 7 bases and 4 bases, with 16 bases remaining between them. This CDR3 reads CSAKTGRGETQYF. In nucleotides, the CDR3 is TGCAGCGCTAAGACAGGGCGGGGAGAGACCCAGTACTTC.

This chain connects TRBV5-6 to TRBJ1-1; 7 nucleotides agree with TRBD1. Germline V gene lookup returns CDR1 SGHDT and CDR2 YYEEEE. This CDR3 is 11 amino acids long. Germline trimming cut 6 bases from V and 10 bases from J; bases unmatched to any gene: 6. As DNA, the CDR3 is TGTGCCAGCAATGGCCCAGGGGGAGCTTTCTTT. Amino acid sequence: CASNGPGGAFF.

The CDR3 region is CASSQDELGLNQPQHF. The CDR3 bases are TGTGCCAGCAGCCAAGATGAATTGGGGCTTAATCAGCCCCAGCATTTT. This chain uses TRBV4-2 with TRBJ1-5, with D possibly matching TRBD1 (5 bases). Germline CDR1 reads LGHNA; CDR2 reads YNFKEQ. There are 16 residues in the CDR3. Trimming removed 0 bases from V and 4 bases from J, with 13 bases in between.

This clonotype was recorded a few times. This sequence joins TRBV11-2 and TRBJ1-6; D possibly corresponds to TRBD1 (6 bases). With 1 base removed from V and 9 bases from J, the gap between germline ends came to 16 bases. The CDR3 covers 16 residues. Per the germline V gene, CDR1 is SGHAT and CDR2 is FQNNGV. For the CDR3, the DNA is TGTGCCAGCAGCTTAGCAAGAGAAGGGGGGGTTTCACCCCTCCACTTT. Translation: CASSLAREGGVSPLHF.

The rearrangement joins TRBV14 to TRBJ1-1; D remains ambiguous. Between the trimmed V and J ends, which lost 6 bases and 7 bases, there was a span of 18 bases. The CDR3 is made up of 14 amino acids. Germline loops: CDR1 SGHDN, CDR2 FVKESK. In DNA form, the CDR3 reads TGTGCCAGCAGTTGGGAACCCCCTGGCGATGAAGCTTTCTTT. This encodes CASSWEPPGDEAFF.

The rearrangement uses TRBV12-3 or TRBV12-4 and TRBJ1-1, with 9 positions matching TRBD1. The CDR3 runs 13 residues. The ends lost 4 bases at V and 7 bases at J; junction bases unmatched: 4. The CDR3: CASSSGQGFEAFF. The CDR3 DNA is TGTGCCAGCAGTTCGGGACAGGGATTTGAAGCTTTCTTT.

The chain couples TRBV6-5 to TRBJ2-2; D may correspond to TRBD1 or TRBD2 (5 bases each). V shed 6 bases and J shed 5 bases, with 19 bases lying between them. The CDR3 is made up of 16 amino acids. Germline-derived CDR1 and CDR2 are MNHEY and SVGAGI. CDR3 in DNA: TGTGCCAGCAGCCGAGGGTGGGGCCCGGGGACCGGGGAGCTGTTTTTT. Amino acid sequence: CASSRGWGPGTGELFF.

V gene TRBV5-6 combines with J gene TRBJ2-7, with TRBD1 matching over 9 bases. Germline V lookup: CDR1 SGHDT, CDR2 YYEEEE. Germline trimming cut 4 bases from V and 6 bases from J; bases unmatched to any gene: 2. The CDR3 covers 12 residues. The DNA for the CDR3 is TGTGCCAGCAGCGCGACAGGGGGCGAGCAGTACTTC. Amino acid sequence: CASSATGGEQYF.

This clonotype appeared many times. This chain uses TRBV5-6 with TRBJ2-1; D might be TRBD2 (6 bases). CDR3 size: 17 residues. V shed 4 bases and J shed 0 bases, with 17 bases lying between them. The germline CDR1 and CDR2 sequences are SGHDT and YYEEEE. The CDR3 sequence: CASSPPSAGSSYNEQFF. DNA of the CDR3: TGTGCCAGCAGCCCGCCCTCGGCCGGGAGCTCCTACAATGAGCAGTTCTTC.

This chain joins TRBV12-3 or TRBV12-4 and TRBJ1-5, with TRBD1 as a possible D gene (6 bases). This CDR3 is 15 amino acids long. V gave up 6 bases and J gave up 2 bases, with 14 bases separating them. This CDR3 reads CASSDQRTGNQPQHF. CDR3 DNA: TGTGCCAGCAGCGACCAGAGGACAGGCAATCAGCCCCAGCATTTT.